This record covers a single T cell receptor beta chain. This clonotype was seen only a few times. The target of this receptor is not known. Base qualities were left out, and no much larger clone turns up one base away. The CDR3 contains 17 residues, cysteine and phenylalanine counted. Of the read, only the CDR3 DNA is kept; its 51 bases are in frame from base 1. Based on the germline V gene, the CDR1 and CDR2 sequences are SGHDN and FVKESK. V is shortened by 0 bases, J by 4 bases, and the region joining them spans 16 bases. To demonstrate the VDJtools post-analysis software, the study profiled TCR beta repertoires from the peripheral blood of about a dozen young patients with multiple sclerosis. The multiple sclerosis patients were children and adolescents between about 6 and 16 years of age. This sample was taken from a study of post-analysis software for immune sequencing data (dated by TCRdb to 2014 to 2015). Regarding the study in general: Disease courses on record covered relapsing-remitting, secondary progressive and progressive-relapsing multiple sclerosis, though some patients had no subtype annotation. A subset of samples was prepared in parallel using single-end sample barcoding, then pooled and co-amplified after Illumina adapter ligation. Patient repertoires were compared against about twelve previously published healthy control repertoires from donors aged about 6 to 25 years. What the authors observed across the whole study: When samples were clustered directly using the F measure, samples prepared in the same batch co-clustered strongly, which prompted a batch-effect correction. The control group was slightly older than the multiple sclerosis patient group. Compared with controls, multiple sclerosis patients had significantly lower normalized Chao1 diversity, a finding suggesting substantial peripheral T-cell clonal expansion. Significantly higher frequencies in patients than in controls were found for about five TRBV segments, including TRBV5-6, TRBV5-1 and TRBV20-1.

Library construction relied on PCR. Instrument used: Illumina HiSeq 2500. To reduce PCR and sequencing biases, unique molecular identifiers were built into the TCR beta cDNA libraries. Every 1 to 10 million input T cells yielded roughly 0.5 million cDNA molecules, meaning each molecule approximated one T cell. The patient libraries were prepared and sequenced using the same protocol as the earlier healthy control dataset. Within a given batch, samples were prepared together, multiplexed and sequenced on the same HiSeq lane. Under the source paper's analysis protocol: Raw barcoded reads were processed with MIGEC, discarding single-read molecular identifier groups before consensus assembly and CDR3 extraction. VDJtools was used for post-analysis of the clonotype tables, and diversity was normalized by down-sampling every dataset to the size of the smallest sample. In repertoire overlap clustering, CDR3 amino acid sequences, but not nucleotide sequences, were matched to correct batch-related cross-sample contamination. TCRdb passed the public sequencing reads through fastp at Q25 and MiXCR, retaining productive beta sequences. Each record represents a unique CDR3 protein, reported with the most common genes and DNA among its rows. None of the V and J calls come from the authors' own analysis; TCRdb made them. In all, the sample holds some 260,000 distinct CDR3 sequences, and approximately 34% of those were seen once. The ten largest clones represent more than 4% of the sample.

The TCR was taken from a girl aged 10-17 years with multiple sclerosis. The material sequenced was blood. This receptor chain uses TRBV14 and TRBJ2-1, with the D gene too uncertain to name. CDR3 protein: CASSQDFYGVGYNEQFF. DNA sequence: TGTGCCAGCAGCCAAGATTTTTACGGAGTAGGGTACAATGAGCAGTTCTTC.